Below, 20 T cell receptor beta chains from the same sample are listed, as sequenced in a study of neurological immune-mediated disorders. MiXCR, applied by TCRdb to the 5' RACE reads, yields one record per CDR3 protein. The sample carries tens of thousands of distinct CDR3 sequences, less than 5% recorded once. The sequencing sample was made of CD4+ T cells from blood. Every receptor here comes from a middle-aged woman in good health.

This clonotype was counted ten times or more. The chain joins TRBV3-1 to TRBJ1-2; unclear D gene. V lost 0 bases to trimming and J lost 8 bases, with 7 bases between them. The germline V gene has CDR1 LGHDT and CDR2 YNNKEL (reference sequence). This CDR3 comprises 12 residues. The CDR3 sequence is CASSQDVRGYTF. The CDR3 bases are TGTGCCAGCAGCCAAGATGTCCGGGGCTACACCTTC.

This clonotype occurred many times. The rearrangement uses TRBV6-5 and TRBJ1-6, with D hard to call. V shed 0 bases and J shed 7 bases, with 13 bases lying between them. Germline lookup yields CDR1 MNHEY and CDR2 SVGAGI. This CDR3 contains 16 residues. Here the CDR3 DNA reads TGTGCCAGCAGTTACTCGCACGGGCAGGAGAATTCACCCCTCCACTTT. Amino acid sequence: CASSYSHGQENSPLHF.

This clonotype was counted ten times or more. The gene calls are TRBV5-1 and TRBJ2-6, with 7 bases matching TRBD1. The length of the CDR3 is 16 residues. V gave up 4 bases and J gave up 2 bases; unmatched junction bases: 6. CDR1 and CDR2 from the germline V gene are SGHRS and YFSETQ. Here the CDR3 DNA reads TGCGCCAGCAGCCCCGGACAGGAGGCTGGGGCCAACGTCCTGACTTTC. Its protein product is CASSPGQEAGANVLTF.

This clonotype was observed at least ten times. The chain is built from TRBV20-1 and TRBJ1-6, with D unclear. The germline V and J ends were trimmed by 2 bases and 4 bases, with 9 bases remaining between them. This CDR3 comprises 14 residues. Germline V gene lookup returns CDR1 DFQATT and CDR2 SNEGSKA (reference sequence). The CDR3 DNA reads TGCAGTGCTAGACCTGGCAGTTATAATTCACCCCTCCACTTT. Its translation: CSARPGSYNSPLHF.

At least ten counts were recorded for this clonotype. This chain connects TRBV4-1 to TRBJ1-5; D unresolved. The germline V gene encodes CDR1 MGHRA and CDR2 YSYEKL. This CDR3 is built from 15 residues. The germline V and J ends were trimmed by 4 bases and 0 bases, with 10 bases remaining between them. The CDR3 DNA reads as TGCGCCAGCAGCCCGAGGGTGAATAGCAATCAGCCCCAGCATTTT. It codes for CASSPRVNSNQPQHF.

This clonotype was detected ten times or more. This chain connects TRBV5-1 to TRBJ2-1, with 11 bases aligning to TRBD1. Germline V gene data show CDR1 as SGHRS and CDR2 as YFSETQ. The V and J ends lost 7 bases and 3 bases, in that order; junction bases with no gene match: 3. The CDR3 contains 14 residues. The CDR3 spells CASGQGASYNEQFF. CDR3 DNA: TGCGCCAGCGGACAGGGGGCAAGCTACAATGAGCAGTTCTTC.

This clonotype was recorded at least ten times. V gene TRBV5-1 combines with J gene TRBJ2-6; perhaps TRBD1 as D (6 bases). Germline values: CDR1 SGHRS, CDR2 YFSETQ. CDR3 length: 15 amino acids. V lost 6 bases and J 0 bases, leaving 10 bases between the germline ends. CDR3 protein: CASTQGSSGANVLTF. The DNA for the CDR3 is TGCGCCAGCACACAGGGAAGCTCTGGGGCCAACGTCCTGACTTTC.

This clonotype was seen repeatedly, ten times or more. The chain links TRBV29-1 to TRBJ2-7; D call uncertain. Germline V gene lookup returns CDR1 SQVTM and CDR2 ANQGSEA. The V gene lost 6 bases and the J gene lost 3 bases, with 3 bases spanning the gap. CDR3 length equals 9 residues. The CDR3 DNA follows: TGCAGCGTGATCTACGAGCAGTACTTC. Translating gives CSVIYEQYF.

This clonotype was recorded at least ten times. V is TRBV12-3 or TRBV12-4 and J is TRBJ2-3, with 14 nucleotides matching TRBD2. The CDR3 is made up of 18 amino acids. Trimming removed 6 bases from V and 4 bases from J; junction bases left unmatched: 12. The CDR3 DNA sequence: TGTGCCAGCAGCCCCTCCCGACTAGCGGGGGGGCAAGCAGATACGCAGTATTTT. Encoded protein: CASSPSRLAGGQADTQYF.

This clonotype has at least ten counts. The gene calls are TRBV5-1 and TRBJ1-1; 9 bases match TRBD1. Per germline, CDR1 SGHRS and CDR2 YFSETQ. With V trimmed by 2 bases and J by 1 base, 3 bases remained unmatched. This CDR3 comprises 15 residues. The CDR3 protein is CASSLQGAENTEAFF. As DNA, the CDR3 is TGCGCCAGCAGCTTACAGGGGGCCGAGAACACTGAAGCTTTCTTT.

This clonotype came up many times. The chain joins TRBV28 to TRBJ2-1; no clear D. V shed 6 bases and J shed 4 bases, with 13 bases lying between them. Germline-derived CDR1 and CDR2 are MDHEN and SYDVKM. The CDR3 is made up of 14 amino acids. CDR3 protein: CASRFGTEYNEQFF. The DNA of the CDR3 is TGTGCCAGCAGATTTGGTACGGAATACAATGAGCAGTTCTTC.

This clonotype was counted ten times or more. This chain links TRBV7-9 with TRBJ1-5; weak D call: TRBD1 (5 bases). The V gene lost 7 bases and the J gene lost 6 bases, with 16 bases spanning the gap. Germline CDR1 is SEHNR and CDR2 is FQNEAQ (reference sequence). This CDR3 comprises 14 residues. The CDR3 reads CASTPVGEGQPQHF. CDR3 nucleotide sequence: TGTGCCAGCACCCCCGTGGGGGAGGGTCAGCCCCAGCATTTT.

This clonotype showed up many times. The junction departs from germline at one end; a sequencing error may be responsible. The chain joins TRBV7-7 to TRBJ2-2; D is ambiguous. Germline assignment: CDR1 SSHAT and CDR2 FNYEAQ (reference sequence). This CDR3 is 14 amino acids long. CDR3 coding DNA: TGTGCTAGCAGCTTAGATGGATACACCGGGGAGCTGTTTTTT. Translated, it gives CASSLDGYTGELFF.

This clonotype was found many times. The V gene is TRBV5-6, the J gene TRBJ1-1; D unresolved. The CDR3 runs 12 residues. V was trimmed by 2 bases and J by 0 bases, leaving 2 bases between them. Germline V gene sequence: CDR1 SGHDT, CDR2 YYEEEE. For the CDR3, the DNA is TGTGCCAGCAGCTTTTTGAACACTGAAGCTTTCTTT. It specifies CASSFLNTEAFF.

This clonotype was detected ten times or more. The chain has TRBV5-1 and TRBJ2-2, with D uncertain. The CDR3 runs to 16 residues. The V gene's germline CDR1 is SGHRS and CDR2 YFSETQ. V lost 0 bases, J lost 3 bases, and 12 bases lay in between. The CDR3 spells CASSLADAPDTGELFF. Written as DNA, the CDR3 is TGCGCCAGCAGCTTGGCCGACGCCCCGGACACCGGGGAGCTGTTTTTT.

This clonotype was counted at least ten times. The gene calls are TRBV6-5 and TRBJ2-3; 7 bases fit TRBD2. The germline gives CDR1 MNHEY, CDR2 SVGAGI. V lost 7 bases to trimming and J lost 8 bases; unmatched junction nucleotides: 9. The CDR3 runs 13 residues. CDR3 loop: CASKGSGSGTQYF. CDR3 DNA sequence: TGTGCCAGCAAGGGTAGCGGGTCGGGTACGCAGTATTTT.

Many counts were recorded for this clonotype. The chain links TRBV9 to TRBJ1-2; D unclear. There are 12 residues in the CDR3. Trimming removed 2 bases from V and 4 bases from J, with 6 bases in between. From germline, CDR1 is SGDLS and CDR2 YYNGEE. The CDR3 coding sequence is TGTGCCAGCAGCGTGGACGGCTATGGCTACACCTTC. Protein sequence: CASSVDGYGYTF.

This clonotype appeared many times. The V call is TRBV5-1, the J call TRBJ2-1, with unresolved D. Germline CDR1 reads SGHRS; CDR2 reads YFSETQ. Trimming shortened V by 4 bases and J by 0 bases, and 8 bases separated the two germline ends. The CDR3 is 14 amino acids. The CDR3 reads CASSPEASYNEQFF. The DNA of the CDR3 is TGCGCCAGCAGCCCTGAAGCCTCCTACAATGAGCAGTTCTTC. The variable domain in full, completed from reference TRBV5-1 and TRBJ2-1, reads KAGVTQTPRYLIKTRGQQVTLSCSPISGHRSVSWYQQTPGQGLQFLFEYFSETQRNKGNFPGRFSGRQFSNSRSEMNVSTLELGDSALYLCASSPEASYNEQFFGPGTRLTVL.

Worth noting for this clonotype: At one of its ends the junction is not consistent with the germline gene, which may arise from a read error. The gene calls are TRBV9 and TRBJ2-7; D is unclear. The CDR3 contains 13 residues. Germline lookup yields CDR1 SGDLS and CDR2 YYNGEE. The chain's CDR3 is CASSAASSSEQYF. CDR3 in DNA: TGTGCCAGCAGCGCGGCTTCTTCCTCCGAGCAGTACTTC.

This clonotype was found many times. The rearrangement joins TRBV5-1 to TRBJ1-4; unclear D gene. Trimming removed 0 bases at V and 7 bases at J, with 7 bases between. The length of the CDR3 is 13 residues. CDR1 is SGHRS and CDR2 is YFSETQ in the germline V gene. As DNA, the CDR3 is TGCGCCAGCAGCTTGGGGCAGCGTGAAAAACTGTTTTTT. Translation: CASSLGQREKLFF.